The 9 T cell receptor beta chains presented below share a single source sample, sequenced in a study of blood T cell repertoires in COVID-19. Produced via immunoSEQ multiplex PCR; TCRdb's table is partial and in-frame only. Altogether some 350,000 clones are present, 87% being singletons, with the ten largest covering under 5.5%. Sequencing input: PBMCs or T cells enriched from blood (not recorded which). The receptor source for this set is a woman aged 25 to 45 who had recovered from COVID-19.

The table lists this clone with many counts. This chain links TRBV4-3 with TRBJ1-2; D might be TRBD1 (6 bases). The length of the CDR3 is 14 residues. V lost 0 bases and J 4 bases, leaving 9 bases between the germline ends. Per the germline V gene, CDR1 is LGHNA and CDR2 is YSLEER. For the CDR3, the DNA is TGCGCCAGCAGCCAAGACAGGACAGCCTATGGCTACACCTTC. It is translated as CASSQDRTAYGYTF.

The gene calls are TRBV27 and TRBJ1-5; no reliable D call. The V end was cut by 4 bases, the J end by 2 bases, with 9 bases between. Germline lookup yields CDR1 MNHEY and CDR2 SMNVEV (reference sequence). The length of the CDR3 is 14 residues. The CDR3 reads CASSSPVRNQPQHF. CDR3 DNA: TGTGCCAGCAGTTCTCCCGTCCGCAATCAGCCCCAGCATTTT.

This sequence joins TRBV7-8 and TRBJ1-6; tentatively, D is TRBD1 (6 bases). V was pared by 5 bases and J by 4 bases, with 15 bases between. The germline gives CDR1 SGHVS, CDR2 FQNEAQ. There are 16 residues in the CDR3. The CDR3 loop reads CASSPRTDSYNSPLHF. The CDR3 nucleotides are TGTGCCAGCAGCCCGAGGACAGATTCTTATAATTCACCCCTCCACTTT. Full variable domain (remainder filled in from reference TRBV7-8 and TRBJ1-6): GAGVSQSPRYKVAKRGQDVALRCDPISGHVSLFWYQQALGQGPEFLTYFQNEAQLDKSGLPSDRFFAERPEGSVSTLKIQRTQQEDSAVYLCASSPRTDSYNSPLHFGNGTRLTVT.

In its sample, this clone was seen a few times. The rearrangement links TRBV11-2 to TRBJ1-6; 10 bases agree with TRBD1. Germline V gene data show CDR1 as SGHAT and CDR2 as FQNNGV. This CDR3 region has 14 residues. The J segment lost 8 bases and the V segment lost 5 bases, leaving 3 bases of the junction unmatched. CDR3 DNA sequence: TGTGCCAGCAGCACCGACAGGGGGCATTCACCCCTCCACTTT. It is translated as CASSTDRGHSPLHF.

This clone was counted between two and nine times. V gene TRBV2 combines with J gene TRBJ2-3; TRBD2 matches at 11 bases. The CDR3 is made up of 15 amino acids. Germline V gene sequence: CDR1 SNHLY, CDR2 FYNNEI. J was trimmed by 8 bases and V by 6 bases; bases with no gene match: 10. CDR3 DNA sequence: TGTGCCAGCAGACCAACTAGCGGGGGCGACGGTACGCAGTATTTT. This codes for CASRPTSGGDGTQYF.

V and J are TRBV18 and TRBJ2-1; 9 nucleotides align to TRBD2. Germline V gene sequence: CDR1 KGHSH, CDR2 LQKENI. CDR3 length equals 17 residues. Trimming removed 3 bases from V and 6 bases from J; junction bases left unmatched: 12. For the CDR3, the DNA is TGTGCCAGCTCACCCCCAGGGATAGCGGGGGCCTCCAATGAGCAGTTCTTC. Translated: CASSPPGIAGASNEQFF.

This sequence joins TRBV7-9 and TRBJ2-7; D ambiguous. This CDR3 spans 14 amino acids. The germline V gene has CDR1 SEHNR and CDR2 FQNEAQ (reference sequence). Trimming pared 5 bases from V and 0 bases from J, leaving 11 bases between. CDR3 in amino acids: CASSQMQSSYEQYF. CDR3 in DNA: TGTGCCAGCAGCCAGATGCAGTCCTCCTACGAGCAGTACTTC.

The J gene is TRBJ1-6, the V gene TRBV5-4, with a tentative D call TRBD1 (5 bases). V dropped 2 bases and J dropped 10 bases, with 13 bases sitting between them. Per germline, CDR1 SGHNT and CDR2 YYREEE (reference sequence). The CDR3 is 14 amino acids. CDR3 loop: CASSFKGSRSPLHF. As DNA, the CDR3 is TGTGCCAGCAGCTTCAAGGGGTCGCGATCACCCCTCCACTTT. Supplemented by reference TRBV5-4 and TRBJ1-6, the full variable domain reads ETGVTQSPTHLIKTRGQQVTLRCSSQSGHNTVSWYQQALGQGPQFIFQYYREEENGRGNFPPRFSGLQFPNYSSELNVNALELDDSALYLCASSFKGSRSPLHFGNGTRLTVT.

The chain uses TRBV7-9 and TRBJ1-4, with D maybe TRBD1 (5 bases). Germline V CDR1 and CDR2: SEHNR, FQNEAQ (reference sequence). The CDR3 sequence is 14 residues long. The ends were cut back, 7 bases at V and 3 bases at J, with 12 bases in the middle. CDR3 DNA sequence: TGTGCCAGCATCAAAACGGGGGCTAATGAAAAACTGTTTTTT. Translation gives CASIKTGANEKLFF.